This T cell receptor (beta chain) is drawn from a study of human T cells and chemical hapten exposure. As for the study in general: The patients were mostly female; they had alopecia areata, totalis or universalis. Per-sample TCR yields varied mainly from small pooled library volume differences. Study results and caveats: The immune response of these alopecia patients might not match healthy individuals'.

With regard to this clonotype: Its antigen is unidentified.

In TCRdb, the RACE reads were re-called with MiXCR into one record per CDR3 protein. The table has 150,000 to 200,000 distinct CDR3 sequences, more than 20% seen once; the top ten hold 2.5%. Looked up from germline, CDR1 is MNHEY and CDR2 is SVGEGT. Trimming stripped 4 bases from V and 0 bases from J, with 4 bases between. This CDR3 spans 12 amino acids. Time point described: patch test 3, about 24 weeks after DPC sensitization. Treatment specified: therapeutic diphenylcyclopropenone sensitization with weekly scalp DPC. The authors' total RNA extraction used unfractionated whole blood. V and J are TRBV6-2 or TRBV6-3 and TRBJ2-7; no clear D gene. The receptor was derived from a woman aged 35 to 49 with alopecia areata. Some clones in this sample may be carry-over from other donors' samples. The specimen comprised whole blood, sampled in connection with sensitization to the hapten diphenylcyclopropenone (DPC). Written as DNA, the CDR3 is TGTGCCAGCAGTTCCACCTCCTACGAGCAGTACTTC. Its protein product is CASSSTSYEQYF.